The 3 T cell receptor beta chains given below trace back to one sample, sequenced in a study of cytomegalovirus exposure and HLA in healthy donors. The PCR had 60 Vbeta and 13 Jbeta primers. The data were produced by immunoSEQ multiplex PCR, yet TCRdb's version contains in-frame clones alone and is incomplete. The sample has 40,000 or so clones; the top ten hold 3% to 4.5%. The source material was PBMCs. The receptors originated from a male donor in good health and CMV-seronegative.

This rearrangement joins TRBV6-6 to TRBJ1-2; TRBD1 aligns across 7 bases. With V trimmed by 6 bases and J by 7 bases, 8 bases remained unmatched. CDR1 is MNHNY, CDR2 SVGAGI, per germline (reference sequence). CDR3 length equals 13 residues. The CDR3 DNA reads TGTGCCAGCAGCCGCGACAGGGCCGGTGGCTACACCTTC. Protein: CASSRDRAGGYTF.

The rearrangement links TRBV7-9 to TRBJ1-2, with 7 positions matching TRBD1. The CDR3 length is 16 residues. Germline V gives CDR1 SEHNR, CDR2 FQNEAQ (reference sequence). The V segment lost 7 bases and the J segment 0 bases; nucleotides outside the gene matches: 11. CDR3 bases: TGTGCCAGCAAAGAATCAGGGGGGCAAGCTAACTATGGCTACACCTTC. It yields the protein CASKESGGQANYGYTF. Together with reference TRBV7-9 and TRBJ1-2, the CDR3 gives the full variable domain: DTGVSQNPRHKITKRGQNVTFRCDPISEHNRLYWYRQTLGQGPEFLTYFQNEAQLEKSRLLSDRFSAERPKGSFSTLEIQRTEQGDSAMYLCASKESGGQANYGYTFGSGTRLTVV.

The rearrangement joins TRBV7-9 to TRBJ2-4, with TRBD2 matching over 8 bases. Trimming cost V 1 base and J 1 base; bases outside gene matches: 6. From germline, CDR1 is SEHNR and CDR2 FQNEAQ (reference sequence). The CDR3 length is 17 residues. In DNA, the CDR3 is TGTGCCAGCAGCTTAGTACTAGCGGCGGTTGCCAAAAACATTCAGTACTTC. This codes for CASSLVLAAVAKNIQYF.